This TCR beta chain was identified during a study of cytomegalovirus exposure and HLA in healthy donors. Study-wide context: There were fewer than 130 million unique TCR beta sequences, drawn from approximately 180 million T cells, in an earlier analysis. Study-wide points: Accounts indicate the classifier identified cytomegalovirus status with strong specificity and sensitivity. As a later analysis showed, a missense DCLRE1C variant was linked to trimming of TCR beta V- and J-genes. The majority of TCR sequences were rare, yet some public TCRs appeared in many donors.

CDR3 length: 14 amino acids. In germline, CDR1 is SGHDN, CDR2 FVKESK. V gave up 3 bases and J gave up 3 bases; unmatched junction bases: 4. The primer mix had 60 Vbeta and 13 Jbeta primers. The data were produced by immunoSEQ multiplex PCR, yet TCRdb's version contains in-frame clones alone and is incomplete. The sample yields roughly 180,000 clones, approximately 81% seen once. Notes on this clone: Its antigen remains unknown.

This sequence originates from a boy younger than 10 in good health and CMV-seronegative. The chain has TRBV14 and TRBJ2-7; 8 nucleotides agree with TRBD2. The sequenced material came from PBMCs. Written as DNA, the CDR3 is TGTGCCAGCAGCCAGCCGGGACTAGTCTACGAGCAGTACTTC. Translating it yields CASSQPGLVYEQYF.